The sequence of this TCR beta chain was determined in a study of T cell repertoires in cytomegalovirus infection. About the study: It was the public TCR beta signatures that indicated both CMV infection and matching HLA type.

V gave up 10 bases and J gave up 3 bases, with 16 bases separating them. The CDR3 sequence is 15 residues long. From germline, CDR1 is MNHEY and CDR2 SVGEGT. TCRdb passed the reads through MiXCR, listing each CDR3 protein once. The table has 300,000 to 400,000 distinct CDR3 sequences, roughly 20% seen once. As regards this clonotype: Its antigen is currently unknown.

Regarding the study as a whole: The ex vivo response was dominated by HLA-C-restricted CMV-specific TCR beta clonotypes. The cumulative frequency of public TCR beta families distinguished individuals who carried CMV together with the relevant HLA.

This sequence joins TRBV6-2 or TRBV6-3 and TRBJ2-6; D unclear. This sequence originates from a human donor in good health (CMV status not recorded). Some clones in this sample may be carry-over from other donors' samples. The specimen sequenced was PBMCs. In nucleotides, the CDR3 is TGTGCCACCCTTCGCCCAGTTGGTGGGGCCAACGTCCTGACTTTC. Its protein is CATLRPVGGANVLTF.